This passage covers 14 T cell receptor beta chains from one sample sequenced in a study of identical twins (dated by TCRdb to 2015 to 2016). Receptor libraries were prepared by 5' RACE. The sample was run on an Illumina HiSeq 2000. TCRdb reworked the public reads: Q25 trimming with fastp, MiXCR clone assembly, productive beta chains retained. Every entry covers one CDR3 protein and lists the most common genes and DNA from its rows. For this sample the table gives 1,800,000 or so distinct CDR3 sequences, of which about 31% were detected only once. The ten largest clonotypes hold 0.25% to 0.3% of the sample. The sample comprised cord blood. These receptors originate from a newborn girl in good health.

There are a few counts of this clonotype. This sequence joins TRBV20-1 and TRBJ2-7; TRBD2 matches 12 bases. Germline V gene sequence: CDR1 DFQATT, CDR2 SNEGSKA (reference sequence). The CDR3 is 14 amino acids. The V segment lost 5 bases and the J segment 8 bases; nucleotides outside the gene matches: 10. CDR3 region: CSARPTSGGFKQYF. The CDR3 coding sequence is TGCAGTGCTCGGCCCACTAGCGGGGGGTTTAAGCAGTACTTC.

This clonotype was observed a few times. The chain links TRBV5-6 to TRBJ1-1; D is unclear. V dropped 0 bases and J dropped 7 bases, with 7 bases sitting between them. Per the germline V gene, CDR1 is SGHDT and CDR2 is YYEEEE. The CDR3 sequence is 12 residues long. This CDR3 reads CASSLDAFEAFF. The CDR3 DNA follows: TGTGCCAGCAGCTTGGACGCCTTTGAAGCTTTCTTT.

This clonotype was seen only a few times. This chain links TRBV3-1 with TRBJ2-7; a possible D gene is TRBD1 (6 bases). The germline gives CDR1 LGHDT, CDR2 YNNKEL (reference sequence). Deletions cut 0 bases from V and 3 bases from J, with 15 bases between. This CDR3 has 16 amino acids. CDR3: CASSQDGGRGSYEQYF. The CDR3 DNA sequence: TGTGCCAGCAGCCAAGATGGCGGCAGGGGAAGCTACGAGCAGTACTTC.

This clonotype has only a few counts. This chain connects TRBV27 to TRBJ2-1; tentative D call: TRBD2 (6 bases). The CDR3 extends over 14 amino acids. Germline lookup yields CDR1 MNHEY and CDR2 SMNVEV (reference sequence). V lost 6 bases and J lost 7, with 16 bases in between. In DNA, the CDR3 is TGTGCCAGCAGACGAACGGGAGTTCGGAATGAGCAGTTCTTC. Its translation is CASRRTGVRNEQFF.

A few counts support this clonotype. CDR3 sequence (DNA): TGTGCCACCGGGGAAGCGGGAGGGTACAATGAGCAGTTCTTC. Encoded protein: CATGEAGGYNEQFF. The chain uses TRBV28 and TRBJ2-1; 10 bases align to TRBD2. The CDR3 has 14 residues. J was trimmed by 4 bases and V by 10 bases; bases with no gene match: 7. CDR1 and CDR2 from the germline V gene are MDHEN and SYDVKM. Looking up the rest from reference TRBV28 and TRBJ2-1 gives the full variable domain: DVKVTQSSRYLVKRTGEKVFLECVQDMDHENMFWYRQDPGLGLRLIYFSYDVKMKEKGDIPEGYSVSREKKERFSLILESASTNQTSMYLCATGEAGGYNEQFFGPGTRLTVL.

The chain is built from TRBV6-6 and TRBJ2-7; D possibly corresponds to TRBD1 (6 bases). The germline V gene has CDR1 MNHNY and CDR2 SVGAGI (reference sequence). Trimming removed 5 bases at V and 2 bases at J, with 19 bases between. The CDR3 sequence is 16 residues long. The CDR3 loop is CASSHPRDTKAYEQYF. CDR3 sequence (DNA): TGTGCCAGCAGTCACCCCCGGGACACGAAGGCCTACGAGCAGTACTTC.

On this clonotype: A much larger clone is a single base away; this may be a read error. The genes are TRBV20-1 and TRBJ2-1; weak D call: TRBD2 (6 bases). This CDR3 spans 13 amino acids. V lost 1 base, J lost 10 bases, and 14 bases lay in between. CDR1 and CDR2 (germline): DFQATT, SNEGSKA (reference sequence). The CDR3 region is CSARGPAGYEQFF. CDR3 in DNA: TGCAGTGCTAGAGGTCCCGCGGGGTACGAGCAGTTCTTC.

The gene calls are TRBV28 and TRBJ2-5; D is possibly TRBD2 (6 bases). The CDR3 covers 16 residues. Trimming left V 5 bases short and J 4 bases short, with 20 bases between. The germline CDR1 and CDR2 sequences are MDHEN and SYDVKM. The CDR3, as DNA: TGTGCCAGCAGTACCTCACGCTTGGCGGGGCCAGAGACCCAGTACTTC. It yields the protein CASSTSRLAGPETQYF.

In this sample, this clonotype turned up many times. V gene TRBV4-2 combines with J gene TRBJ2-4, with 7 bases identical to TRBD1. Germline V CDR1 and CDR2: LGHNA, YNFKEQ. The CDR3 has 20 residues. V shed 0 bases and J 6 bases; nucleotides not matched to a gene: 20. CDR3 DNA: TGTGCCAGCAGCCAAGAGGGGACACTTGCGACAGGGCCCCGAGGAAACATTCAGTACTTC. This codes for CASSQEGTLATGPRGNIQYF.

This clonotype was counted only a few times. The chain links TRBV28 to TRBJ2-4; 7 nucleotides match TRBD1. The CDR3 is made up of 13 amino acids. Germline CDR1 and CDR2: MDHEN and SYDVKM. With 2 bases clipped from V and 6 bases from J, the junction kept 1 base outside the gene matches. This chain's CDR3 is CASSLRGLNIQYF. The CDR3 region has the DNA TGTGCCAGCAGTTTAAGGGGGCTAAACATTCAGTACTTC. The full variable domain, completed using reference TRBV28 and TRBJ2-4, is DVKVTQSSRYLVKRTGEKVFLECVQDMDHENMFWYRQDPGLGLRLIYFSYDVKMKEKGDIPEGYSVSREKKERFSLILESASTNQTSMYLCASSLRGLNIQYFGAGTRLSVL.

This clonotype was counted many times. CDR3 protein: CASSVVAGPTDTQYF. The CDR3 DNA follows: TGTGCCAGCAGCGTAGTAGCGGGCCCCACAGATACGCAGTATTTT. The chain has TRBV9 and TRBJ2-3, with TRBD2 identical over 7 bases. The CDR3 is made up of 15 amino acids. Germline trimming cut 0 bases from V and 2 bases from J; bases unmatched to any gene: 3. Germline V gene lookup returns CDR1 SGDLS and CDR2 YYNGEE.

This clonotype has ten or more counts. The V call is TRBV29-1, the J call TRBJ2-4; 12 positions agree with TRBD1. Germline values: CDR1 SQVTM, CDR2 ANQGSEA. Germline trimming cut 7 bases from V and 0 bases from J; bases unmatched to any gene: 10. This CDR3 is 17 amino acids long. The CDR3 loop reads CSALGDRGLLAKNIQYF. For the CDR3, the DNA is TGCAGCGCCCTAGGGGACAGGGGGCTACTAGCCAAAAACATTCAGTACTTC.

The gene calls are TRBV14 and TRBJ2-4, with TRBD1 identical over 7 bases. The J call may be in error: the DNA end matches TRBJ2-7 better. Germline CDR1 SGHDN, CDR2 FVKESK. The CDR3 totals 17 residues. CDR3 sequence reads: CASSQAHYWTGDSEQYF. The CDR3 DNA reads as TGTGCCAGCAGCCAAGCCCACTATTGGACAGGAGATTCCGAGCAGTACTTC.

This clonotype was counted a few times. CDR3 nucleotide sequence: TGCGCCAGCCGTAAGAACCCCAACAGGGTCCGAGAGACCCAGTACTTC. Its translation is CASRKNPNRVRETQYF. The chain recombines TRBV4-1 with TRBJ2-5; D may be TRBD1 (6 bases). Deletions cut 8 bases from V and 4 bases from J, with 23 bases between. Germline loops: CDR1 MGHRA, CDR2 YSYEKL. This CDR3 has 16 residues.